The clone carrying this T cell receptor beta chain has a handful of counts. The antigen remains unidentified. Exclusion applied to patients with other autoimmune diseases, uncontrolled infections, pregnancy or lactation. The PBMCs were taken from approximately 11 ml of fresh peripheral blood. Trimming left V 1 base short and J 3 bases short, with 9 bases between. The germline V gene encodes CDR1 SGHAT and CDR2 FQNNGV. The length of the CDR3 is 14 residues. From RNA, the CDR3 regions of TCR beta chains were amplified and sequenced. First-round RT-PCR with HTBI primers preceded a second-round multiplex PCR. From the multiplex PCR reads, TCRdb called clonotypes with MiXCR, one entry per CDR3 protein. The repertoire holds about 740,000 distinct CDR3 sequences, roughly 40% seen once, with around 40% in the top ten. These data are taken from a study of Graves' ophthalmopathy and Graves' hyperthyroidism. Study results and limitations: In blood appeared most of the expanded thyroid clonotypes whose frequency exceeded 0.001. The 13-signature model separated ophthalmopathy from stable hyperthyroidism at almost 90% sensitivity and around 77% specificity.

The rearrangement joins TRBV11-2 to TRBJ2-5; D is undetermined. The source material was peripheral blood. This clonotype originated in an adult man with Graves' ophthalmopathy. As DNA, the CDR3 is TGTGCCAGCAGCTTAGTTCCCCAGGAAGAGACCCAGTACTTC. It encodes CASSLVPQEETQYF. Full variable domain (outside the CDR3, taken from reference TRBV11-2 and TRBJ2-5): EAGVAQSPRYKIIEKRQSVAFWCNPISGHATLYWYQQILGQGPKLLIQFQNNGVVDDSQLPKDRFSAERLKGVDSTLKIQPAKLEDSAVYLCASSLVPQEETQYFGPGTRLLVL.